The subject of this entry is one T cell receptor (beta chain). This sample is part of a study of identifying expanded T cells in peripheral blood. Germline V lookup: CDR1 KGHSH, CDR2 LQKENI. The CDR3 is made up of 16 amino acids. With V trimmed by 2 bases and J by 0 bases, 5 bases remained unmatched. Only in-frame clones appear in the TCRdb table, and some are missing; sequencing was by immunoSEQ multiplex PCR. The sample has about 110,000 clones, roughly 90% seen once. The receptor comes from a person aged 18 to 70 in good health. Sequences were obtained from blood. The chain is built from TRBV18 and TRBJ1-1, with 8 bases that match TRBD1. CDR3 sequence reads: CASSPETGAMNTEAFF. The CDR3 nucleotides are TGTGCCAGCTCACCAGAGACAGGGGCCATGAACACTGAAGCTTTCTTT.